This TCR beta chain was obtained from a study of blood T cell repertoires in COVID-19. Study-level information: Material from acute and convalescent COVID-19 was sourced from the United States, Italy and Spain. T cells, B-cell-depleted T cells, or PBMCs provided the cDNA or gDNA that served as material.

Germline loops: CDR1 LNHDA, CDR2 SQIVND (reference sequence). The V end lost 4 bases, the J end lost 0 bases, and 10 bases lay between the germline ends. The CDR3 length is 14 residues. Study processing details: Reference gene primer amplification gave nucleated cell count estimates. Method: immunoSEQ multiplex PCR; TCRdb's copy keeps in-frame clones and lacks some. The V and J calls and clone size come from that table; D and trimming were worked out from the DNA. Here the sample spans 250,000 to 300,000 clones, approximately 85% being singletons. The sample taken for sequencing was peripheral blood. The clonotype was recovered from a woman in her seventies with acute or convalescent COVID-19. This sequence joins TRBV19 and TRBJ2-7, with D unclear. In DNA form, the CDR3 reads TGTGCCAGTAGTAGGGCCGTTTTCTCCTACGAGCAGTACTTC. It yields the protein CASSRAVFSYEQYF.